Given below is one T cell receptor beta chain in context. The antigen it recognizes is unknown. No base quality information exists; no much larger clone differs at one position. V is trimmed back by 6 bases and J by 10 bases, and the junction contains 7 bases that no gene match accounts for. Reading from cysteine to phenylalanine, the CDR3 counts 13 amino acids. Of the read, only the CDR3 DNA is kept; its 39 bases are in frame from base 1. These data belong to a study of blood T cell repertoires in COVID-19 (dated by TCRdb to the early 2020s). Background on the whole study: Samples covering the acute and convalescent phases of COVID-19 were provided by collaborators in the United States, Italy and Spain. Where HLA class I and class II types were available, the types were taken from metadata supplied by the sample provider, not from assay-based typing. The samples were drawn from two sources: the first 160 participants of the ongoing ImmuneRACE study, and fewer than 1,500 subjects contributed by 6 global collaborators. The repertoires were released in a freely available public database intended as a resource for research on the immune response to SARS-CoV-2. The material from the prospective study consisted of cDNA or gDNA derived from T cells, B-cell-depleted T cells, or PBMCs. The sample metadata nearly always contained a de-identified subject ID, COVID-19 status, age in years and sex. Deeply sampled blood TCRbeta repertoires from subjects exposed to, actively infected with, or recovered from COVID-19 were included in the dataset.

The collaborating institutions used their own protocols to collect whole blood in K2EDTA tubes. For TCRbeta analysis, collaborators shipped samples in one of three forms: frozen whole blood, isolated PBMCs, or DNA extracted from either of those sample types. TCRbeta CDR3 regions were amplified from genomic DNA using the immunoSEQ Assay, a bias-controlled multiplex PCR. As for how the authors treated the data: The number of nucleated cells in each sample was estimated by amplification of reference gene primers within the assay. To quantify the absolute abundance of each unique TCRbeta CDR3 rearrangement, sequence reads were collapsed and filtered. For each sample, productive Simpson clonality was calculated as the square root of Simpson's diversity index across productive rearrangements. TCRdb's version of the immuneACCESS table is confined to in-frame rearrangements and falls short of the full clone set. An unresolved V gene accounts for under half of the shortfall where checked; the remainder is of unknown origin. Clone size and the V and J calls come from that table; the DNA yielded D and trimming. This sample gives roughly 230,000 clones in total; about 88% of them show up just once. The ten most abundant clones make up approximately 1.8% of the sample.

Overall study outcomes, separate from this receptor: Clinical and demographic metadata were provided uncurated, with the amount varying by source and participant.

The rearranged segments are TRBV12-3 or TRBV12-4 and TRBJ2-1, with 9 junctional bases fitting TRBD2. The sequence derives from a man aged 65 to 85 with acute or convalescent COVID-19. The material sequenced was peripheral blood. The DNA sequence reads TGTGCCAGCAGCCTTAGCGGGAGAAAAGAGCAGTTCTTC. Translated, this is CASSLSGRKEQFF.